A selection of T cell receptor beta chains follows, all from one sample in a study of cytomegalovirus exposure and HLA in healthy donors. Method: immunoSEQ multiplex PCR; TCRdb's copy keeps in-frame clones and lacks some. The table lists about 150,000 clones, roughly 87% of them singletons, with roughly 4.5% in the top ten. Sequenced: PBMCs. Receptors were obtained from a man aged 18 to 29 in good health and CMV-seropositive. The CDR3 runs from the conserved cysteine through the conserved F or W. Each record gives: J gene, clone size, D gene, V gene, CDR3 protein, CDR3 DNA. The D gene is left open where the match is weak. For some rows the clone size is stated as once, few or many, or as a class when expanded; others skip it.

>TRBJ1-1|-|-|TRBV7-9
CASSSGSAGSAFF
TGTGCCAGCAGCTCAGGGTCGGCAGGGTCGGCTTTCTTT
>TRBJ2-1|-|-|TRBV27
CASSLSGGGAPNEQFF
TGTGCCAGCAGTTTATCGGGCGGGGGCGCACCCAATGAGCAGTTCTTC
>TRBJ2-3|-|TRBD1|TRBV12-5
CASGSNFGRGIADTQYF
TGTGCTAGTGGTTCTAATTTCGGCAGGGGGATCGCAGATACGCAGTATTTT
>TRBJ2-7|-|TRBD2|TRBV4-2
CASSQEASGDYEQYF
TGTGCCAGCAGCCAAGAGGCTAGCGGGGACTACGAGCAGTACTTC
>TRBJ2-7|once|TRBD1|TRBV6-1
CASSGRGRPYEQYF
TGTGCCAGCAGTGGCAGGGGGCGGCCCTACGAGCAGTACTTC
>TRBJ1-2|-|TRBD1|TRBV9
CASSAQGAYGYTF
TGTGCCAGCAGCGCCCAGGGGGCCTATGGCTACACCTTC
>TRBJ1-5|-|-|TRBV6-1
CASSVGQGQPQHF
TGTGCCAGCAGTGTGGGGCAGGGACAGCCCCAGCATTTT
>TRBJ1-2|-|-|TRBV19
CASSIAGGEYGYTF
TGTGCCAGTAGTATAGCCGGAGGAGAGTATGGCTACACCTTC
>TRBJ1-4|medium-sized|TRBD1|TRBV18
CASSPRGQNNEKLFF
TGTGCCAGCTCCCCGAGGGGGCAGAATAATGAAAAACTGTTTTTT
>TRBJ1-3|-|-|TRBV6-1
CASREYRGSGNTIYF
TGTGCCAGCAGGGAATATAGAGGCTCTGGAAACACCATATATTTT
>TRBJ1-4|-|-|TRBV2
CASSEAGGLYPGHPTNEKLFF
TGTGCCAGCAGTGAAGCTGGGGGATTATACCCGGGACATCCAACTAATGAAAAACTGTTTTTT
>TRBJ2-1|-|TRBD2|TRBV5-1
CASSTWTSGANNEQFF
TGCGCCAGCAGCACCTGGACTAGCGGAGCTAACAATGAGCAGTTCTTC
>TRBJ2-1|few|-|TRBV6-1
CASSELVESQYNEQFF
TGTGCCAGCAGTGAACTAGTGGAGAGCCAGTACAATGAGCAGTTCTTC
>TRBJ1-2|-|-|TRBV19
CASSPGGSDYGYTF
TGTGCCAGTAGCCCCGGAGGGAGCGACTATGGCTACACCTTC
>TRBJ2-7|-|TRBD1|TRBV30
CAWSVAGGSYEQYF
TGTGCCTGGAGTGTCGCAGGGGGTTCCTACGAGCAGTACTTC
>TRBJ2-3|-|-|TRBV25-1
CASSAWESTDTQYF
TGTGCCAGCAGTGCATGGGAGAGTACAGATACGCAGTATTTT
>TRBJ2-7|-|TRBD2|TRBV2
CASSLGLAAAYEQYF
TGTGCCAGCAGTTTAGGACTAGCGGCAGCCTACGAGCAGTACTTC
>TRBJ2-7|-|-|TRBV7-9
CASSFDRSRSYEQYF
TGTGCCAGCAGCTTTGACAGGTCCCGATCCTACGAGCAGTACTTC
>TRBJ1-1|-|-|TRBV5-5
CASSLVGEGTEAFF
TGTGCCAGCAGCTTGGTAGGGGAGGGAACTGAAGCTTTCTTT